Below, 26 T cell receptor beta chains from the same sample are listed, as sequenced in a study of T cell repertoires in cytomegalovirus infection. TCRdb ran MiXCR on the reads and lists one entry per CDR3 protein. The profile shows 700,000 to 950,000 distinct CDR3 sequences, over 25% of them singletons. For these receptors, no antigen is known. The specimen comprised cultured CD8+ T cells from PBMCs, sampled from culture after CMV antigen stimulation. The receptor source for this set is a human donor in good health (CMV status not recorded). Some clones in this sample may be carry-over from other donors' samples.

This clonotype was detected only a few times. The rearrangement joins TRBV6-1 to TRBJ1-2, with D possibly being TRBD1 (5 bases). Germline V gives CDR1 MNHNS, CDR2 SASEGT. This CDR3 has 13 amino acids. V lost 5 bases and J 3 bases, leaving 10 bases between the germline ends. This CDR3 reads CASSLSGYYGYTF. The CDR3 DNA is TGTGCCAGCAGTCTTTCAGGGTACTATGGCTACACCTTC.

This clonotype was picked up a small number of times. This chain uses TRBV10-3 with TRBJ1-1; D uncertain. V was trimmed by 2 bases and J by 0 bases, leaving 10 bases between them. The V gene's germline CDR1 is ENHRY and CDR2 SYGVKD. There are 15 residues in the CDR3. The CDR3 DNA follows: TGTGCCATCAGTGAGCTATCCGGGATGAACACTGAAGCTTTCTTT. It codes for CAISELSGMNTEAFF.

The chain recombines TRBV7-8 with TRBJ2-5; the D gene is possibly TRBD2 (6 bases). Between the trimmed V and J ends, which lost 4 bases and 1 base, there was a span of 16 bases. This CDR3 region has 16 residues. CDR1 and CDR2 from the germline V gene are SGHVS and FQNEAQ. CDR3: CASSSPSTEGQETQYF. CDR3 bases: TGTGCCAGCAGCTCCCCTTCCACGGAGGGCCAAGAGACCCAGTACTTC.

The V call is TRBV10-3, the J call TRBJ2-1, with D possibly matching TRBD2 (5 bases). V dropped 0 bases and J dropped 2 bases, with 11 bases sitting between them. Germline V gene data show CDR1 as ENHRY and CDR2 as SYGVKD. The CDR3 sequence is 16 residues long. CDR3 sequence reads: CAISESKGRAYNEQFF. In nucleotides, the CDR3 is TGTGCCATCAGTGAGTCGAAAGGGCGGGCCTACAATGAGCAGTTCTTC.

The rearrangement uses TRBV7-6 and TRBJ1-6; D uncertain. The CDR3 totals 15 residues. Germline lookup yields CDR1 SGHVS and CDR2 FNYEAQ. V gave up 5 bases and J gave up 8 bases, with 16 bases separating them. The chain's CDR3 is CASSPPQGPDSPLHF. CDR3 sequence (DNA): TGTGCCAGCAGCCCGCCCCAAGGCCCCGATTCACCCCTCCACTTT.

The chain combines TRBV28 with TRBJ2-7; 9 bases align to TRBD1. Germline lookup yields CDR1 MDHEN and CDR2 SYDVKM. This CDR3 is built from 15 residues. The trim removed 5 bases at V and 6 bases at J, leaving 11 bases unmatched. The CDR3 region has the DNA TGTGCCAGCAGTCTAGTGGGGACAGGGAGCGGCGAGCAGTACGTC. Translating it yields CASSLVGTGSGEQYV.

V is TRBV6-6 and J is TRBJ2-1, with D uncertain. Germline lookup yields CDR1 MNHNY and CDR2 SVGAGI (reference sequence). The CDR3 covers 12 residues. V was shortened by 2 bases and J by 7 bases, with 6 bases between the two germline ends. The CDR3 here is CASSYAQNEQFF. The CDR3 bases are TGTGCCAGCAGTTACGCCCAGAATGAGCAGTTCTTC.

This clonotype was counted a few times. The rearrangement joins TRBV4-1 to TRBJ2-2; 7 nucleotides align to TRBD1. There are 16 residues in the CDR3. Losses at the gene ends were 3 bases for V and 0 bases for J; bases not matched to a gene: 4. Per germline, CDR1 MGHRA and CDR2 YSYEKL. The CDR3 DNA reads as TGCGCCAGCAGCCATCCCGGGACAGCGAACACCGGGGAGCTGTTTTTT. Its protein product is CASSHPGTANTGELFF.

The V gene is TRBV4-1, the J gene TRBJ2-7; D might be TRBD1 (6 bases). V was trimmed by 3 bases and J by 2 bases, leaving 11 bases between them. This CDR3 is built from 14 residues. The germline V gene encodes CDR1 MGHRA and CDR2 YSYEKL. The CDR3 nucleotides are TGCGCCAGCAGCCATGGGGACACTACCTACGAGCAGTACTTC. Translation: CASSHGDTTYEQYF.

For the CDR3, the DNA is TGTGCCAGCAGCTTACAAATCTTCGATTACTACAATGAGCAGTTCTTC. Translation: CASSLQIFDYYNEQFF. The chain carries TRBV7-8 and TRBJ2-1; D gene unclear. Trimming stripped 2 bases from V and 3 bases from J, with 14 bases between. The CDR3 sequence is 16 residues long. The V gene's germline CDR1 is SGHVS and CDR2 FQNEAQ.

This clonotype has just a few counts. This chain links TRBV27 with TRBJ2-3; 13 bases agree with TRBD2. This CDR3 is 15 amino acids long. Germline-derived CDR1 and CDR2 are MNHEY and SMNVEV (reference sequence). The ends lost 4 bases at V and 7 bases at J; junction bases unmatched: 5. CDR3 in amino acids: CASSSLAGGLNTQYF. The CDR3 coding sequence is TGTGCCAGCAGTTCACTAGCGGGGGGGCTTAATACGCAGTATTTT.

This clonotype showed up just a few times. The V call is TRBV7-8, the J call TRBJ2-1, with D possibly being TRBD1 or TRBD2 (5 bases each). CDR1 is SGHVS, CDR2 FQNEAQ, per germline. The CDR3 runs 15 residues. Trimming removed 1 base from V and 2 bases from J, with 9 bases in between. The chain's CDR3 is CASSLGDGTYNEQFF. For the CDR3, the DNA is TGTGCCAGCAGCTTAGGGGACGGTACCTACAATGAGCAGTTCTTC. Full variable domain (rest looked up from reference TRBV7-8 and TRBJ2-1): GAGVSQSPRYKVAKRGQDVALRCDPISGHVSLFWYQQALGQGPEFLTYFQNEAQLDKSGLPSDRFFAERPEGSVSTLKIQRTQQEDSAVYLCASSLGDGTYNEQFFGPGTRLTVL.

The genes are TRBV19 and TRBJ1-5; D is unclear. Looked up from germline, CDR1 is LNHDA and CDR2 is SQIVND (reference sequence). This CDR3 spans 14 amino acids. The V end was cut by 4 bases, the J end by 5 bases, with 12 bases between. The CDR3 DNA reads TGTGCCAGTAGTAGTCAAGGGATTGATCAGCCCCAGCATTTT. It codes for CASSSQGIDQPQHF.

The chain uses TRBV12-5 and TRBJ2-1; D unclear. The CDR3 sequence is 13 residues long. Deletions cut 0 bases from V and 8 bases from J, with 8 bases between. Germline-derived CDR1 and CDR2 are LGHNT and FRNRAP. This CDR3 is CASGLVRGDEQFF. CDR3 bases: TGTGCTAGTGGTTTGGTACGTGGGGATGAGCAGTTCTTC.

The gene calls are TRBV7-6 and TRBJ1-2, with TRBD1 identical over 9 bases. Trimming cost V 5 bases and J 2 bases; bases outside gene matches: 12. The CDR3 consists of 17 residues. Germline CDR1 reads SGHVS; CDR2 reads FNYEAQ. The CDR3 region has the DNA TGTGCCAGCAGCCCGGACAGGGGTAAAAAATCAAACTATGGCTACACCTTC. Encoded protein: CASSPDRGKKSNYGYTF. Full variable domain (remainder filled in from reference TRBV7-6 and TRBJ1-2): GAGVSQSPRYKVTKRGQDVALRCDPISGHVSLYWYRQALGQGPEFLTYFNYEAQQDKSGLPNDRFSAERPEGSISTLTIQRTEQRDSAMYRCASSPDRGKKSNYGYTFGSGTRLTVV.

This chain uses TRBV12-3 or TRBV12-4 with TRBJ2-2; D is undetermined. This CDR3 comprises 15 residues. Trimming took 8 bases from V and 2 from J, leaving 15 bases between them. CDR3 in amino acids: CASLVATINTGELFF. The CDR3 bases are TGTGCCAGCTTAGTGGCAACAATTAACACCGGGGAGCTGTTTTTT.

A remark on this clonotype: A clone one base away is much larger, so this may be a read error. The V call is TRBV7-8, the J call TRBJ1-6; weak D call: TRBD1 (6 bases). This CDR3 contains 16 residues. CDR1 and CDR2 from the germline V gene are SGHVS and FQNEAQ. The CDR3 DNA follows: TGTGCCAACAGCTTCTGGACAGACTTATATAATTCACCCCTCCACTTT. This gives the protein CANSFWTDLYNSPLHF.

A few counts support this clonotype. V is TRBV4-1 and J is TRBJ2-1; D unclear. CDR3 length: 15 residues. The V gene lost 1 base and the J gene lost 1 base, with 8 bases spanning the gap. The V gene's germline CDR1 is MGHRA and CDR2 YSYEKL. The CDR3 coding sequence is TGCGCCAGCAGCCAAGGAGAGGATTCCTACAATGAGCAGTTCTTC. Its translation is CASSQGEDSYNEQFF.

This clonotype was counted a few times. The chain recombines TRBV12-3 or TRBV12-4 with TRBJ2-3, with 8 bases matching TRBD1. The CDR3 has 15 residues. Trimming at V came to 4 bases and at J to 1 base, leaving 4 bases not matched to a gene. The CDR3 sequence is CASSWTGPRTDTQYF. In nucleotides, the CDR3 is TGTGCCAGCAGTTGGACAGGGCCGCGCACAGATACGCAGTATTTT.

This clonotype occurred once. Sequence at one end of the junction differs from germline and may be a read error. The chain carries TRBV27 and TRBJ1-2, with TRBD1 as a possible D gene (5 bases). CDR3 length equals 13 residues. CDR1 MNHEY and CDR2 SMNVEV come from the germline V gene (reference sequence). CDR3 residues: CDSRMGRFYGYTF. CDR3 DNA sequence: TGTGACAGCAGGATGGGACGGTTCTATGGCTACACCTTC.

The chain couples TRBV3-1 to TRBJ1-3; TRBD1 matches 8 bases. Unmatched junction bases numbered 8, after V lost 4 bases and J lost 0 bases. CDR1 and CDR2 from the germline V gene are LGHDT and YNNKEL (reference sequence). The CDR3 totals 17 residues. The CDR3 loop is CASSLTGGKSSGNTIYF. CDR3 nucleotides: TGTGCCAGCAGCCTTACAGGGGGGAAAAGCTCTGGAAACACCATATATTTT.

V gene TRBV27 combines with J gene TRBJ2-5; D could derive from TRBD1 or TRBD2 (6 bases each). V shed 3 bases and J shed 4 bases, with 15 bases lying between them. Looked up from germline, CDR1 is MNHEY and CDR2 is SMNVEV (reference sequence). The CDR3 runs to 15 residues. The CDR3 DNA reads as TGTGCCAGCAGTTTTGGGGGGCTTGGTAGAGAGACCCAGTACTTC. Protein product: CASSFGGLGRETQYF.

This clonotype was seen more than once but under ten times. The rearrangement links TRBV6-5 to TRBJ2-5; tentatively, D is TRBD2 (5 bases). The CDR3 sequence is 14 residues long. V dropped 8 bases and J dropped 5 bases, with 18 bases sitting between them. CDR1 is MNHEY and CDR2 is SVGAGI in the germline V gene. The CDR3 region is CASGEGRAGETQYF. Written as DNA, the CDR3 is TGTGCCAGCGGTGAAGGGAGAGCCGGGGAGACCCAGTACTTC.

The chain uses TRBV27 and TRBJ2-3; 8 bases agree with TRBD2. With 6 bases clipped from V and 4 bases from J, the junction kept 15 bases outside the gene matches. This CDR3 has 17 amino acids. The germline V gene has CDR1 MNHEY and CDR2 SMNVEV (reference sequence). The CDR3 here is CASRFVGSGDGSDTQYF. In DNA form, the CDR3 reads TGTGCCAGCAGATTTGTGGGTAGCGGGGACGGTTCAGATACGCAGTATTTT.

V usage is TRBV6-5 and J usage is TRBJ1-2; a possible D gene is TRBD1 (5 bases). The CDR3 sequence is 11 residues long. Germline V lookup: CDR1 MNHEY, CDR2 SVGAGI. V was trimmed by 5 bases and J by 8 bases, leaving 9 bases between them. The CDR3, as DNA: TGTGCCAGCAGTCCAGGGTGGGGCTACACCTTC. This translates into CASSPGWGYTF.

The gene calls are TRBV7-9 and TRBJ1-6; D unresolved. There are 17 residues in the CDR3. The ends were cut back, 5 bases at V and 0 bases at J, with 14 bases in the middle. CDR1 and CDR2 (germline): SEHNR, FQNEAQ (reference sequence). The CDR3 DNA reads TGTGCCAGCAGCCCGGGAATTGGCGACTCCTATAATTCACCCCTCCACTTT. As protein: CASSPGIGDSYNSPLHF. The variable domain in full, with the rest retrieved from reference TRBV7-9 and TRBJ1-6, is DTGVSQNPRHKITKRGQNVTFRCDPISEHNRLYWYRQTLGQGPEFLTYFQNEAQLEKSRLLSDRFSAERPKGSFSTLEIQRTEQGDSAMYLCASSPGIGDSYNSPLHFGNGTRLTVT.